This TCR beta chain came from a study of Graves' ophthalmopathy and Graves' hyperthyroidism. Whole-study findings and limits: The blood repertoire also included most expanded thyroid clonotypes above 0.001 frequency.

The CDR3 extends over 15 amino acids. The germline V gene encodes CDR1 LGHNA and CDR2 YNFKEQ. V lost 7 bases to trimming and J lost 2 bases; unmatched junction nucleotides: 8. The PBMC fraction was derived from more than 8 ml of fresh peripheral blood. Beta-chain TCR CDR3 regions were amplified from RNA transcripts. The library came from an HTBI-primed first-round RT-PCR and a second-round multiplex PCR. TCRdb re-derived calls from the multiplex PCR reads in MiXCR, one entry per CDR3 protein. Here the sample spans more than 550,000 distinct CDR3 sequences, more than 40% being singletons. To note about this clonotype: Its antigen is unknown.

The sequence was collected from an adult man with Graves' ophthalmopathy. Sequenced material: peripheral blood. This chain joins TRBV4-2 and TRBJ1-2; 9 bases agree with TRBD1. The CDR3: CASNRQGGENYGYTF. The CDR3 region has the DNA TGTGCCAGCAACCGACAGGGGGGGGAGAACTATGGCTACACCTTC.